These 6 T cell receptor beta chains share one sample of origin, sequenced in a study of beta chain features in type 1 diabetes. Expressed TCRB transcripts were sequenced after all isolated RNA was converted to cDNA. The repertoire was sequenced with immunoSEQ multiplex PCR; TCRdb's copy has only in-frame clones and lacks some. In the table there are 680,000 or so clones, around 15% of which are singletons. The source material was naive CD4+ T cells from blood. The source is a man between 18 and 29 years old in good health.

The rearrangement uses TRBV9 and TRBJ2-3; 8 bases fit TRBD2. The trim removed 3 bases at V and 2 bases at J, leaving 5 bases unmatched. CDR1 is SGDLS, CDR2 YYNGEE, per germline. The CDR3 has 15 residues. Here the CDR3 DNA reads TGTGCCAGCAGCGGGCGGGGGGCCAACACAGATACGCAGTATTTT. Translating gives CASSGRGANTDTQYF.

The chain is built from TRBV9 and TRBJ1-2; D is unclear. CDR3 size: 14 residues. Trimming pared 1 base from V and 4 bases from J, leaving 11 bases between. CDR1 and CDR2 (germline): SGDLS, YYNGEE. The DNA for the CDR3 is TGTGCCAGCAGCGTATTAGGCAGCCCCTATGGCTACACCTTC. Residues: CASSVLGSPYGYTF.

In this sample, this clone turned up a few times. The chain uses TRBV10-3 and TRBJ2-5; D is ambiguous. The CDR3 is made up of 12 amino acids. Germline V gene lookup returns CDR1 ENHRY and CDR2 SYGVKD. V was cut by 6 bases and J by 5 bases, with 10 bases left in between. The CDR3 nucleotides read TGTGCCATCAGGGGAAGCCACGAGACCCAGTACTTC. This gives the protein CAIRGSHETQYF.

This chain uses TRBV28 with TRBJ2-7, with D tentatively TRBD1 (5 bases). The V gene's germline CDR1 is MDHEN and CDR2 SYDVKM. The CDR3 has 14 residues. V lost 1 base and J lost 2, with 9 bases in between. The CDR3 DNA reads TGTGCCAGCAGTTTATACAGGACACCCTACGAGCAGTACTTC. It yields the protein CASSLYRTPYEQYF.

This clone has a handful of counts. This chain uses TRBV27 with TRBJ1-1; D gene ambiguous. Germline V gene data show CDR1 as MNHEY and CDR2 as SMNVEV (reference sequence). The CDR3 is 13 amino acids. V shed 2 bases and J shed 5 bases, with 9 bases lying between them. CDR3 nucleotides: TGTGCCAGCAGTTTACGGGTCGTGACTGAAGCTTTCTTT. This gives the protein CASSLRVVTEAFF.

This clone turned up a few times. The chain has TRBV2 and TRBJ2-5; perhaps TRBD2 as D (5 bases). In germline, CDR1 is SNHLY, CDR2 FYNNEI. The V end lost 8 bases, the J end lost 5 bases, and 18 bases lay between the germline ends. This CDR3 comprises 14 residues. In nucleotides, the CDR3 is TGTGCCAGCCATAGAGACTATGCCGGGGAGACCCAGTACTTC. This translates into CASHRDYAGETQYF.